Listed below are T cell receptor beta chains from one sample, sequenced in a study of cytomegalovirus exposure and HLA in healthy donors. Libraries were prepared by immunoSEQ multiplex PCR; TCRdb keeps only in-frame clonotypes and omits some of them. The data show about 120,000 clones, 81% seen once. Sequencing was carried out using PBMCs. The origin of the receptors is a woman in her 40s in good health and CMV-seronegative. Both conserved end residues are part of each CDR3. A D gene is named only where the DNA matches it firmly.

>TRBJ2-3|TRBV5-1|TRBD2
TGCGCCAGCAGCGTGGGACTAGCGGGTAGCACAGATACGCAGTATTTT
CASSVGLAGSTDTQYF
>TRBJ2-3|TRBV28|TRBD1
TGTGCCAGCAGCTTCCTACCGGGACAGAGCACAGATACGCAGTATTTT
CASSFLPGQSTDTQYF
>TRBJ2-1|TRBV9|-
TGTGCCAGCAGCGCCTCAGGCTCCTACAATGAGCAGTTCTTC
CASSASGSYNEQFF
>TRBJ2-1|TRBV11-2|TRBD2
TGTGCCAGCAGCTCAACGGGACTACGTCGCTACAATGAGCAGTTCTTC
CASSSTGLRRYNEQFF
>TRBJ2-1|TRBV20-1|-
TGCAGTGCAAAAGACAGAAATGAGCAGTTCTTC
CSAKDRNEQFF
>TRBJ2-3|TRBV4-2|TRBD2
TGTGCCAGCAGCCAGGGGCGGGGGGGAGGTACGCAGTATTTT
CASSQGRGGGTQYF
>TRBJ2-2|TRBV6-1|-
TGTGCCAGCAGTGGGGGAGTAGCGGCGAACACCGGGGAGCTGTTTTTT
CASSGGVAANTGELFF
>TRBJ2-7|TRBV28|-
TGTGCCAGCAGTTTAGGCGGGGATACCGTTCCCTACGAGCAGTACTTC
CASSLGGDTVPYEQYF
>TRBJ1-1|TRBV6-5|TRBD1
TGTGCCAGCAGCCTCTTACAGGGGGAAGCTTTCTTT
CASSLLQGEAFF
>TRBJ2-3|TRBV19|TRBD2
TGTGCCAGTAGCGGGAGGGATATAGGGACGGATACGCAGTATTTT
CASSGRDIGTDTQYF
>TRBJ2-1|TRBV4-3|TRBD2
TGCGCCAGCAGCCAAGAATATAGCGGGAGCTCCTACAATGAGCAGTTCTTC
CASSQEYSGSSYNEQFF
>TRBJ1-2|TRBV5-1|TRBD1
TGCGCCAGCAGCTTGGCCCCGCTAATGACAGGGCTTAACTATGGCTACACCTTC
CASSLAPLMTGLNYGYTF
>TRBJ1-1|TRBV28|TRBD1
TGTGCCAGCAGCCGGACAGGGGAGGCTGAAGCTTTCTTT
CASSRTGEAEAFF
>TRBJ2-1|TRBV12-5|TRBD1
TGTGCTAGTGGTTTATGGACAGGGGGCGGGAATGAGCAGTTCTTC
CASGLWTGGGNEQFF
>TRBJ2-3|TRBV5-1|TRBD2
TGCGCCAGCAGCTTGTCGGAGCGGGGGATTGCAGATACGCAGTATTTT
CASSLSERGIADTQYF